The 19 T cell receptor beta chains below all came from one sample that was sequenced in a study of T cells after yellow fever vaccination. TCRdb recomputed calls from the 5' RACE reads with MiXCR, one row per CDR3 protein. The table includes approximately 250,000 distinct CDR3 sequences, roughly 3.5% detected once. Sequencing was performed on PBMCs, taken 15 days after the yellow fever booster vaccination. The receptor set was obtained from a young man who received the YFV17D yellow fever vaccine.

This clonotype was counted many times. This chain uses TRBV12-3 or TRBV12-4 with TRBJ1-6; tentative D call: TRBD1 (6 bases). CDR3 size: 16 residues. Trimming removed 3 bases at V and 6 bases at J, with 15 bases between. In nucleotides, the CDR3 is TGTGCCAGCAGTTTGCATTCACAGGGACTTAATTCACCCCTCCACTTT. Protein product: CASSLHSQGLNSPLHF.

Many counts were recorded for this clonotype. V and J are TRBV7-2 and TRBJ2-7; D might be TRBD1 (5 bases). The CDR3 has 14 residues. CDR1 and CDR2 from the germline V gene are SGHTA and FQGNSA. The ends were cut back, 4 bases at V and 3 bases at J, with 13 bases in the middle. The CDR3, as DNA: TGTGCCAGCAGCTCCCCCGGCAGGGACTACGAGCAGTACGTC. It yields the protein CASSSPGRDYEQYV.

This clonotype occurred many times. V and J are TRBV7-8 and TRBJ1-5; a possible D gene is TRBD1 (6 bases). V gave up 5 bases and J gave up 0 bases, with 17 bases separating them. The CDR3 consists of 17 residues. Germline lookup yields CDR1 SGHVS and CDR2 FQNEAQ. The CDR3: CASSAQGRGGSNQPQHF. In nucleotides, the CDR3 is TGTGCCAGCAGCGCCCAAGGGCGAGGGGGTAGCAATCAGCCCCAGCATTTT.

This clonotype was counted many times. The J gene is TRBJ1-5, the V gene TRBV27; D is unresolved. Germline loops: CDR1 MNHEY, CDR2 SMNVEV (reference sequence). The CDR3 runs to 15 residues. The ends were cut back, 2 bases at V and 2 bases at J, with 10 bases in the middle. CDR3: CASSLGRVGNQPQHF. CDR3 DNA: TGTGCCAGCAGTTTAGGCCGGGTTGGCAATCAGCCCCAGCATTTT.

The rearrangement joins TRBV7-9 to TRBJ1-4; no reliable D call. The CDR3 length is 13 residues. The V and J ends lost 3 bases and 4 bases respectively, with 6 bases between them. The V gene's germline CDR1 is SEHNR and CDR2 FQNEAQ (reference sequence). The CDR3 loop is CASSFGRNEKLFF. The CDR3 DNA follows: TGTGCCAGCAGCTTCGGACGTAATGAAAAACTGTTTTTT.

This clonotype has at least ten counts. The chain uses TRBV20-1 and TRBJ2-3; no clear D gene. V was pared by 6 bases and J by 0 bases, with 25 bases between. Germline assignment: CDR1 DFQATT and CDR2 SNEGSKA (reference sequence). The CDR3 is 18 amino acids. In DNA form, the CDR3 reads TGCAGTGCCGAAGACTTGCCAACTACCGAAACTAGCACAGATACGCAGTATTTT. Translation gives CSAEDLPTTETSTDTQYF.

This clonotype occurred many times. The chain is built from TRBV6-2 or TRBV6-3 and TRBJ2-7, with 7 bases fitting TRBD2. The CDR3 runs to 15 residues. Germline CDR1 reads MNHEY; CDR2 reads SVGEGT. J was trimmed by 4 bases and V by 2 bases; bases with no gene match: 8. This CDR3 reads CASSYEGGGLYEQYV. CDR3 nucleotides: TGTGCCAGCAGTTACGAAGGCGGGGGACTGTACGAGCAGTACGTC.

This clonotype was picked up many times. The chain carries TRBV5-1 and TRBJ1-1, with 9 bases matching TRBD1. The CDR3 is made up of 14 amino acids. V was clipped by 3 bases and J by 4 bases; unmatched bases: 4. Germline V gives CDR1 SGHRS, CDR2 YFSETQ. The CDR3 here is CASSSEGQGTEAFF. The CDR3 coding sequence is TGCGCCAGCAGCTCGGAGGGACAGGGCACTGAAGCTTTCTTT.

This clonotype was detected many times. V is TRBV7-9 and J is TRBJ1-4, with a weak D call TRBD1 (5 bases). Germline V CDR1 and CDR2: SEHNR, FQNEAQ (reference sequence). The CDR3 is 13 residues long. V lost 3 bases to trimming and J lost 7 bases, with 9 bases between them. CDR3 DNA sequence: TGTGCCAGCAGCTTTTGGGGGGGTGAAAAACTGTTTTTT. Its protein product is CASSFWGGEKLFF.

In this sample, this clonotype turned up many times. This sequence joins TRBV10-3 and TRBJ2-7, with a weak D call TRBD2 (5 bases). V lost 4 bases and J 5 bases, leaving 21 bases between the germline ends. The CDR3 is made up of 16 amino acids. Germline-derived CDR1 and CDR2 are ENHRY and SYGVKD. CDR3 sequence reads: CAISGSFGEKRDEQYF. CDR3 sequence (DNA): TGTGCCATCAGTGGTAGTTTCGGGGAGAAGAGAGACGAGCAGTACTTC.

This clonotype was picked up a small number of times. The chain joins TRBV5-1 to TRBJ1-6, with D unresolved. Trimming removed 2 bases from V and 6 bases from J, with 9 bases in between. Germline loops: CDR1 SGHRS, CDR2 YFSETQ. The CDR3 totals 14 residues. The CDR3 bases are TGCGCCAGCAGCTTATGGTGGTCTAATTCACCCCTCCACTTT. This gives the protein CASSLWWSNSPLHF.

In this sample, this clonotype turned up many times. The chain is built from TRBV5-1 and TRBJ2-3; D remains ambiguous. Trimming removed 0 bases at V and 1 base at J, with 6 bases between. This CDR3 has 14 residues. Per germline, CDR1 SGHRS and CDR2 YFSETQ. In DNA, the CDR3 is TGCGCCAGCAGCTTGGTTATGGGCACAGATACGCAGTATTTT. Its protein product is CASSLVMGTDTQYF.

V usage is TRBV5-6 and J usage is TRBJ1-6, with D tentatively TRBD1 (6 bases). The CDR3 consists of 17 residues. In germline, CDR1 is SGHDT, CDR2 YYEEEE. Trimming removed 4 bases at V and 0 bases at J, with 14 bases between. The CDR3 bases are TGTGCCAGCAGCCTAACACAGGGAAGCTCCTATAATTCACCCCTCCACTTT. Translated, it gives CASSLTQGSSYNSPLHF. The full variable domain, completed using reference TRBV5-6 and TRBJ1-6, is DAGVTQSPTHLIKTRGQQVTLRCSPKSGHDTVSWYQQALGQGPQFIFQYYEEEERQRGNFPDRFSGHQFPNYSSELNVNALLLGDSALYLCASSLTQGSSYNSPLHFGNGTRLTVT.

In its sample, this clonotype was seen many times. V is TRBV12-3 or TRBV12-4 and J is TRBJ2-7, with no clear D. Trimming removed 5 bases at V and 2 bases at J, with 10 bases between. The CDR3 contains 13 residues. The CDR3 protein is CASSVGSTYEQYF. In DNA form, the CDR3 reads TGTGCCAGCAGTGTGGGCAGTACCTACGAGCAGTACTTC.

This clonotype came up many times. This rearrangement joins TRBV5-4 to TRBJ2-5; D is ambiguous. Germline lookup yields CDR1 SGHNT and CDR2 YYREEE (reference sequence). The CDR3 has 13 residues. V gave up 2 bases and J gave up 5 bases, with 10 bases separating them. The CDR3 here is CASSLSKGETQYF. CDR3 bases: TGTGCCAGCAGCTTATCAAAAGGGGAGACCCAGTACTTC.

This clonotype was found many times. The CDR3 region has the DNA TGCAGCGTTGCGCAGGTCGGAGGGAACGGCTACACCTTC. This sequence encodes CSVAQVGGNGYTF. The chain employs TRBV29-1 and TRBJ1-2; unclear D gene. Germline-derived CDR1 and CDR2 are SQVTM and ANQGSEA. The CDR3 loop spans 13 amino acids. V gave up 4 bases and J gave up 8 bases, with 17 bases separating them.

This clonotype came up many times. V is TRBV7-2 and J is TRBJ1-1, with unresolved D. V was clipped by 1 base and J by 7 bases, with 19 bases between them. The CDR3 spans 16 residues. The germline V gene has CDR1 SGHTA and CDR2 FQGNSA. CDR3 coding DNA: TGTGCCAGCAGCTTAGTTCCGCCCTGGAGTGGGATTGAAGCTTTCTTT. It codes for CASSLVPPWSGIEAFF.

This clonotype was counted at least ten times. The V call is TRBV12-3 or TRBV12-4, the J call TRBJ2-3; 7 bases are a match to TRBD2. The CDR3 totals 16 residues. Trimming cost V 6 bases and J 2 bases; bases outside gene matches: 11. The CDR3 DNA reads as TGTGCCAGCAGACCCCGTTGGGCGGGAGACACAGATACGCAGTATTTT. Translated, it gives CASRPRWAGDTDTQYF.

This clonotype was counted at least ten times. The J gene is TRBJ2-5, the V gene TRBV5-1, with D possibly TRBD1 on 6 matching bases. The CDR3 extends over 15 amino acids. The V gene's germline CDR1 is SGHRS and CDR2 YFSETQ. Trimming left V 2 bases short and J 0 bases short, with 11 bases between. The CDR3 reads CASSFTGQHQETQYF. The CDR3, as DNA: TGCGCCAGCAGCTTCACAGGGCAGCACCAAGAGACCCAGTACTTC.